The T cell receptor (beta chain) under discussion was sequenced for a study of liver allograft versus peripheral blood T cells. Background on the study: Transplanted livers and recipients' peripheral blood had their T cell receptor repertoires compared. General study points: Repertoires of T cell receptors in liver allografts reportedly differed from peripheral blood repertoires.

Each CDR3 protein is one row after TCRdb ran MiXCR on the reads. The sample carries around 9,000 distinct CDR3 sequences, just over 20% recorded once. Judged by abundance, this clonotype is medium-sized. No antigen is known for it. The germline gives CDR1 MNHEY, CDR2 SVGEGT. This CDR3 has 14 residues. Trimming took off 7 bases at V and 2 bases at J, with 14 bases between the two ends. This chain links TRBV6-2 or TRBV6-3 with TRBJ2-5; the D gene is possibly TRBD2 (6 bases). This TCR was recovered from a human patient who had a liver transplant. Some of these T cells may belong to the graft donor. CDR3 sequence reads: CASTGGLPQETQYF. The CDR3 nucleotides are TGTGCCAGCACCGGGGGACTCCCTCAAGAGACCCAGTACTTC.